The 23 T cell receptor beta chains below were found in one sample sequenced in a study of shared clonotypes between healthy human individuals. The repertoire was sequenced with immunoSEQ multiplex PCR; TCRdb's copy has only in-frame clones and lacks some. The repertoire holds around 2,000,000 clones, with roughly 95% as singletons. Naive CD8 cells were CD45RO-negative, positively selected for CCR7, excluding terminally differentiated effector memory CD45RA+ cells. The specimen sequenced was naive CD8+ T cells sorted from blood. These receptor sequences come from a young man in good health.

Only a few counts were recorded for this clone. The chain joins TRBV5-1 to TRBJ2-7; 7 nucleotides agree with TRBD1. J was trimmed by 3 bases and V by 3 bases; bases with no gene match: 3. Looked up from germline, CDR1 is SGHRS and CDR2 is YFSETQ. The CDR3 is made up of 13 amino acids. The CDR3, as DNA: TGCGCCAGCAGCTCACAGGGGAGCTACGAGCAGTACTTC. It translates to CASSSQGSYEQYF.

The rearrangement links TRBV30 to TRBJ2-2; D remains ambiguous. The germline V gene has CDR1 GTSNPN and CDR2 SVGIG (reference sequence). Trimming took 0 bases from V and 16 from J, leaving 12 bases between them. This CDR3 has 11 residues. The DNA of the CDR3 is TGTGCCTGGAGTGTAGGCCATGAGAGGTTTTTT. Its protein product is CAWSVGHERFF.

This rearrangement joins TRBV6-5 to TRBJ2-2; the D is unclear. This CDR3 has 15 residues. CDR1 MNHEY and CDR2 SVGAGI come from the germline V gene. V shed 0 bases and J shed 5 bases, with 10 bases lying between them. Here the CDR3 reads CASSYSFQATGELFF. The DNA for the CDR3 is TGTGCCAGCAGTTACTCTTTTCAGGCGACCGGGGAGCTGTTTTTT.

The chain employs TRBV6-5 and TRBJ1-6; D is uncertain. Germline V gene data show CDR1 as MNHEY and CDR2 as SVGAGI. V shed 0 bases and J shed 7 bases, with 13 bases lying between them. The CDR3 totals 16 residues. The CDR3, as DNA: TGTGCCAGCAGTTACTCGATGGGTGGGCGAAATTCACCCCTCCACTTT. Protein: CASSYSMGGRNSPLHF.

CDR3 DNA: TGTGCCAGCAGTTCCTCCGGCGCAGATGGCTACACCTTC. This codes for CASSSSGADGYTF. The rearrangement links TRBV6-5 to TRBJ1-2; D not certain. CDR3 length equals 13 residues. Germline lookup yields CDR1 MNHEY and CDR2 SVGAGI. Trimming left V 4 bases short and J 6 bases short, with 12 bases between.

The V gene is TRBV14, the J gene TRBJ1-6, with 7 bases fitting TRBD1. V was pared by 1 base and J by 7 bases, with 7 bases of the junction left unmatched. The CDR3 has 16 residues. The germline gives CDR1 SGHDN, CDR2 FVKESK. This chain's CDR3 is CASSQGPTGVNSPLHF. CDR3 DNA sequence: TGTGCCAGCAGCCAAGGGCCAACAGGGGTAAATTCACCCCTCCACTTT.

This clone was seen a single time. This chain joins TRBV2 and TRBJ2-3, with 9 bases aligning to TRBD2. This CDR3 has 16 amino acids. CDR1 is SNHLY and CDR2 is FYNNEI in the germline V gene. V lost 10 bases to trimming and J lost 0 bases; unmatched junction nucleotides: 11. The CDR3 nucleotides are TGTGCCAATAACCTAGCGGGATCTATTAGCACAGATACGCAGTATTTT. Translating it yields CANNLAGSISTDTQYF. Full variable domain (rest looked up from reference TRBV2 and TRBJ2-3): EPEVTQTPSHQVTQMGQEVILRCVPISNHLYFYWYRQILGQKVEFLVSFYNNEISEKSEIFDDQFSVERPDGSNFTLKIRSTKLEDSAMYFCANNLAGSISTDTQYFGPGTRLTVL.

Only one count was recorded for this clone. This chain joins TRBV30 and TRBJ2-7; D not resolved. V was clipped by 3 bases and J by 2 bases, with 11 bases between them. From germline, CDR1 is GTSNPN and CDR2 SVGIG (reference sequence). CDR3 length: 13 amino acids. The CDR3 loop reads CAWRSAGAYEQYF. The DNA for the CDR3 is TGTGCCTGGAGGAGCGCAGGCGCCTACGAGCAGTACTTC.

As concerns this clone: The same CDR3 is also encoded by other DNA sequences in this sample. The V and J genes are TRBV4-1 and TRBJ2-7; 7 positions match TRBD2. The CDR3 has 14 residues. CDR1 and CDR2 (germline): MGHRA, YSYEKL. J gave up 3 bases and V 2 bases, and 4 bases lay outside the gene matches. The CDR3 nucleotides read TGCGCCAGCAGCCAACGCACTAGCGTCTACGAGCAGTACTTC. It encodes CASSQRTSVYEQYF.

The chain combines TRBV10-2 with TRBJ2-7; 7 nucleotides match TRBD2. CDR1 is WSHSY, CDR2 SAAADI, per germline. After removal of 0 bases from V and 0 bases from J, the junction contained 5 bases not matched to a gene. The CDR3 is 16 residues long. The CDR3 region is CASSESSGGISYEQYF. The CDR3 nucleotides read TGCGCCAGCAGTGAGTCCTCGGGGGGAATCTCCTACGAGCAGTACTTC.

V usage is TRBV5-6 and J usage is TRBJ1-1; D uncertain. The germline V gene encodes CDR1 SGHDT and CDR2 YYEEEE. CDR3 length: 13 residues. V was pared by 4 bases and J by 0 bases, with 7 bases between. The CDR3 here is CASSQIMNTEAFF. The DNA of the CDR3 is TGTGCCAGCAGCCAAATTATGAACACTGAAGCTTTCTTT.

The chain links TRBV7-2 to TRBJ1-4; D not certain. CDR1 SGHTA and CDR2 FQGNSA come from the germline V gene. CDR3 size: 14 residues. The germline V and J ends were trimmed by 0 bases and 7 bases, with 9 bases remaining between them. CDR3 coding DNA: TGTGCCAGCAGCTTAGCCGGGCGCGGTGAAAAACTGTTTTTT. This encodes CASSLAGRGEKLFF.

This clone showed up just once. V gene TRBV5-6 combines with J gene TRBJ2-3, with D tentatively TRBD1 or TRBD2 (5 bases each). This CDR3 is 14 amino acids long. V gave up 4 bases and J gave up 11 bases, with 20 bases separating them. Looked up from germline, CDR1 is SGHDT and CDR2 is YYEEEE. This CDR3 reads CASSADVSGTQQYF. CDR3 sequence (DNA): TGTGCCAGCAGCGCGGACGTTTCCGGGACCCAGCAGTATTTT.

The chain recombines TRBV2 with TRBJ1-1; D perhaps matches TRBD1 (5 bases). V was trimmed by 5 bases and J by 0 bases, leaving 13 bases between them. Germline-derived CDR1 and CDR2 are SNHLY and FYNNEI. The CDR3 loop spans 15 amino acids. The chain's CDR3 is CASSRGVGMNTEAFF. Written as DNA, the CDR3 is TGTGCCAGCAGTAGGGGCGTGGGAATGAACACTGAAGCTTTCTTT.

V and J are TRBV4-3 and TRBJ1-2, with a weak D call TRBD1 (6 bases). The CDR3 spans 16 residues. From germline, CDR1 is LGHNA and CDR2 YSLEER. The germline V and J ends were trimmed by 0 bases and 2 bases, with 13 bases remaining between them. The CDR3 sequence: CASSQDLGQLNYGYTF. Here the CDR3 DNA reads TGCGCCAGCAGCCAAGATCTTGGACAGCTGAACTATGGCTACACCTTC.

The DNA for the CDR3 is TGTGCCAGCAGTTTTGGACTAGATACGCAGTATTTT. It yields the protein CASSFGLDTQYF. The chain combines TRBV27 with TRBJ2-3, with D possibly TRBD2 on 5 matching bases. Germline values: CDR1 MNHEY, CDR2 SMNVEV (reference sequence). Deletions cut 3 bases from V and 5 bases from J, with 6 bases between. This CDR3 region has 12 residues.

The J gene is TRBJ2-5, the V gene TRBV4-1; 12 bases agree with TRBD2. The CDR3 is 16 amino acids. J was trimmed by 5 bases and V by 2 bases; bases with no gene match: 6. CDR1 MGHRA and CDR2 YSYEKL come from the germline V gene. In DNA, the CDR3 is TGCGCCAGCAGCCAAAGACTAGCGGGAGTTGAGGAGACCCAGTACTTC. Amino acids: CASSQRLAGVEETQYF.

The V gene is TRBV6-1, the J gene TRBJ2-5; the D is unclear. The CDR3 covers 12 residues. Trimming took off 6 bases at V and 7 bases at J, with 12 bases between the two ends. The germline CDR1 and CDR2 sequences are MNHNS and SASEGT. DNA of the CDR3: TGTGCCAGCAGGGCCTTATCAGGGACCCAGTACTTC. It translates to CASRALSGTQYF.

The CDR3 reads CASSLVMGQGGSDTEAFF. The CDR3 coding sequence is TGTGCCAGCAGCTTAGTAATGGGACAGGGGGGATCGGACACTGAAGCTTTCTTT. The rearrangement links TRBV7-8 to TRBJ1-1; 11 bases agree with TRBD1. This CDR3 comprises 18 residues. V was pared by 1 base and J by 3 bases, with 10 bases of the junction left unmatched. The germline V gene has CDR1 SGHVS and CDR2 FQNEAQ.

The rearrangement uses TRBV6-1 and TRBJ1-5, with D possibly being TRBD1 (6 bases). Per germline, CDR1 MNHNS and CDR2 SASEGT. This CDR3 has 16 amino acids. V shed 0 bases and J shed 5 bases, with 14 bases lying between them. CDR3 nucleotides: TGTGCCAGCAGTGAAGCTGTGGGCAGGGGCGATCAGCCCCAGCATTTT. Protein product: CASSEAVGRGDQPQHF.

This chain uses TRBV7-9 with TRBJ2-3; TRBD2 matches at 12 bases. The CDR3 length is 16 residues. Trimming took 6 bases from V and 3 from J; bases not matched to a gene: 7. Germline CDR1 reads SEHNR; CDR2 reads FQNEAQ (reference sequence). The CDR3, as DNA: TGTGCCAGCAGTTATGGACTAGCGGGATTGACAGATACGCAGTATTTT. It encodes CASSYGLAGLTDTQYF.

As to this clone: Distinct nucleotide sequences in the sample also encode this CDR3. This rearrangement joins TRBV19 to TRBJ2-5; TRBD1 matches at 7 bases. There are 13 residues in the CDR3. The V gene's germline CDR1 is LNHDA and CDR2 SQIVND (reference sequence). The J segment lost 3 bases and the V segment lost 5 bases, leaving 3 bases of the junction unmatched. DNA of the CDR3: TGTGCCAGTAGTGTCGACAGGGAAGAGACCCAGTACTTC. Translating it yields CASSVDREETQYF.

The gene calls are TRBV6-6 and TRBJ2-1; the D gene is possibly TRBD2 (5 bases). The CDR3 has 14 residues. Germline lookup yields CDR1 MNHNY and CDR2 SVGAGI (reference sequence). V was clipped by 3 bases and J by 7 bases, with 13 bases between them. CDR3 DNA: TGTGCCAGCAGTTATAGTGCACGGGATAATGAGCAGTTCTTC. It translates to CASSYSARDNEQFF.